The present T cell receptor beta chain was sequenced within a study of blood T cell repertoires in COVID-19. Study as a whole: The cDNA or gDNA used as material had been derived from T cells, B-cell-depleted T cells, or PBMCs.

Participants were aged about 18 to 90 years, lived in 24 US areas, and enrolled virtually. Recovered Cohort 3 donors showed two negative PCRs, clearance, or symptom resolution. This CDR3 has 15 amino acids. CDR1 and CDR2 (germline): ENHRY, SYGVKD. V dropped 3 bases and J dropped 1 base, with 9 bases sitting between them. Per the original data handling: Using reference gene primer amplification, nucleated cell counts were estimated. Measured with immunoSEQ multiplex PCR; TCRdb has only the in-frame clones, and not every one. V, J and clone size reflect that table, while D and trimming were determined from the DNA. The table lists about 190,000 clones, about 84% of them singletons.

The genes are TRBV10-3 and TRBJ2-2; weak D call: TRBD1 (5 bases). The sequenced material came from PBMCs or T cells enriched from blood (not recorded which). This sequence originates from a woman aged 25-40 years who had recovered from COVID-19. The chain's CDR3 is CAISDLTENTGELFF. As DNA, the CDR3 is TGTGCCATCAGTGACTTGACAGAGAACACCGGGGAGCTGTTTTTT.